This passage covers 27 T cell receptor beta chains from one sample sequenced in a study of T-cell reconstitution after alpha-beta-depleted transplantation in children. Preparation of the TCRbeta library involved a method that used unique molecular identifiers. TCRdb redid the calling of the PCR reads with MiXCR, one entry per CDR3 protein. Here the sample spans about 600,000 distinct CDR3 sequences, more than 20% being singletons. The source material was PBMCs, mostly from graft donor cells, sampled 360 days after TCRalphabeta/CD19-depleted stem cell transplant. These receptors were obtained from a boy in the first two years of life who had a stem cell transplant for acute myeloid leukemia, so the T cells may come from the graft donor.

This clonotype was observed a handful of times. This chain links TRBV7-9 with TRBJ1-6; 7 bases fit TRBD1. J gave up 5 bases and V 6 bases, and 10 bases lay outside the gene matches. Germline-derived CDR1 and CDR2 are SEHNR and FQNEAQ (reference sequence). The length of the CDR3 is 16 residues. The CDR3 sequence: CASRPGTVGDNSPLHF. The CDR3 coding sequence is TGTGCCAGCAGACCCGGGACAGTGGGGGATAATTCACCCCTCCACTTT.

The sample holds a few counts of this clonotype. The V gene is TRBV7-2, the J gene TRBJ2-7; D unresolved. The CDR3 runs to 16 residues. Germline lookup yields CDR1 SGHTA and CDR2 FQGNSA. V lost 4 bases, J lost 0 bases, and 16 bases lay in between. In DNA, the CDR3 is TGTGCCAGCAGCTCTAACGGTGGATTTTTCTCCTACGAGCAGTACTTC. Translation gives CASSSNGGFFSYEQYF. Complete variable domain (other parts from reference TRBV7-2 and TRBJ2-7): GAGVSQSPSNKVTEKGKDVELRCDPISGHTALYWYRQSLGQGLEFLIYFQGNSAPDKSGLPSDRFSAERTGGSVSTLTIQRTQQEDSAVYLCASSSNGGFFSYEQYFGPGTRLTVT.

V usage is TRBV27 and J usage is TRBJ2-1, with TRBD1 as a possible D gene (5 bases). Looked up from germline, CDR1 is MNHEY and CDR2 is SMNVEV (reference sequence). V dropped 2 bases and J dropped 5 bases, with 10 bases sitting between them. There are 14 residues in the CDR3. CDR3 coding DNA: TGTGCCAGCAGTTTACCTGACAGACACAATGAGCAGTTCTTC. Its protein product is CASSLPDRHNEQFF.

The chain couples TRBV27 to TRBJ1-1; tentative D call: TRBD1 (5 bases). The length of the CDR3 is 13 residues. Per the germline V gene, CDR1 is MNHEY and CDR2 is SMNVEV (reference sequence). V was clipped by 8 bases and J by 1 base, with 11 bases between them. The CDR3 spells CASGAGSNTEAFF. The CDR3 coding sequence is TGTGCCAGCGGGGCAGGGTCGAACACTGAAGCTTTCTTT.

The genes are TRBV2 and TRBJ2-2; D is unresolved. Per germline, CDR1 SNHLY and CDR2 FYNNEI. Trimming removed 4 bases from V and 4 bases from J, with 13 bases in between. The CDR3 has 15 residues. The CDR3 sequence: CASSVEQLTTGELFF. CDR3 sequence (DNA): TGTGCCAGCAGTGTTGAACAGCTTACCACCGGGGAGCTGTTTTTT.

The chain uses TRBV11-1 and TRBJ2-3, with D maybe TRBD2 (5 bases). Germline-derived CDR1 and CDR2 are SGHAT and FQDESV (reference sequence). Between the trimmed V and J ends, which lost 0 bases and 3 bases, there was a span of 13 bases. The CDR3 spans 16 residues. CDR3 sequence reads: CASSLALSGGTDTQYF. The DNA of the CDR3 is TGTGCCAGCAGCTTAGCGCTCAGTGGAGGAACAGATACGCAGTATTTT.

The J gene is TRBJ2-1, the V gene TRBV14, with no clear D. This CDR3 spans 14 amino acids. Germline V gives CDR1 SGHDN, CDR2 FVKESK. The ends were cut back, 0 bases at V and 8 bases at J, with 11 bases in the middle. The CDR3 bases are TGTGCCAGCAGCCAAGATATAGTTGATGATGAGCAGTTCTTC. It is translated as CASSQDIVDDEQFF.

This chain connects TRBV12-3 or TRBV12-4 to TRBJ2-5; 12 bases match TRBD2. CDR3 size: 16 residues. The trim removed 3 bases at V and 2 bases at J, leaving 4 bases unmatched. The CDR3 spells CASSFRTSGVQETQYF. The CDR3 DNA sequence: TGTGCCAGCAGTTTTAGGACTAGCGGGGTACAAGAGACCCAGTACTTC.

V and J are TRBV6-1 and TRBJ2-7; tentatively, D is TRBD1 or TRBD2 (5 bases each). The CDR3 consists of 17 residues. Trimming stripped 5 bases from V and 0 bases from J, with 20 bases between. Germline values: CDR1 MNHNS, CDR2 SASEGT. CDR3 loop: CASSPPRRWGVSYEQYF. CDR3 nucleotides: TGTGCCAGCAGTCCACCCCGGAGGTGGGGCGTCTCCTACGAGCAGTACTTC.

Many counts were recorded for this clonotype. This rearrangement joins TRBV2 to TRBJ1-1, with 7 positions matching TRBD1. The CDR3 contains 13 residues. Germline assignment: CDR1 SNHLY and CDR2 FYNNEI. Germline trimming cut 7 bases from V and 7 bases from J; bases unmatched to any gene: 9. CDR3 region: CASNEMRDSEAFF. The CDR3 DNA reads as TGTGCCAGCAATGAGATGCGGGACAGTGAAGCTTTCTTT.

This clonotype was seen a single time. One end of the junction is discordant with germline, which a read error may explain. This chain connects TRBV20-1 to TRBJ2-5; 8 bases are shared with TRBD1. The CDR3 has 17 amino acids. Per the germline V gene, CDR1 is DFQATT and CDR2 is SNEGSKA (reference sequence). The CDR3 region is CCARDTLTGAVRETQYF. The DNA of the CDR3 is TGCTGTGCTAGAGATACCCTGACAGGGGCGGTCAGAGAGACCCAGTACTTC.

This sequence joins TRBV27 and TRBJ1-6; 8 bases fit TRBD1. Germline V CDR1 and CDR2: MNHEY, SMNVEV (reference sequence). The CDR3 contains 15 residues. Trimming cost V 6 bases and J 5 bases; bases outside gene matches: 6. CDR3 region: CASSPGTGNNSPLHF. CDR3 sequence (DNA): TGTGCCAGCAGCCCTGGGACAGGCAATAATTCACCCCTCCACTTT.

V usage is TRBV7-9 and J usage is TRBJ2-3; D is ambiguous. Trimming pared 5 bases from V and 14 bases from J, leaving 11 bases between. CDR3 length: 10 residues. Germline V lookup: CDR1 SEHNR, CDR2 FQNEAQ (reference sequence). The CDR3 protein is CASSPIVGYF. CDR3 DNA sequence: TGTGCCAGCAGCCCCATTGTGGGGTATTTT. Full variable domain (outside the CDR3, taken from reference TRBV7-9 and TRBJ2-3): DTGVSQNPRHKITKRGQNVTFRCDPISEHNRLYWYRQTLGQGPEFLTYFQNEAQLEKSRLLSDRFSAERPKGSFSTLEIQRTEQGDSAMYLCASSPIVGYFGPGTRLTVL.

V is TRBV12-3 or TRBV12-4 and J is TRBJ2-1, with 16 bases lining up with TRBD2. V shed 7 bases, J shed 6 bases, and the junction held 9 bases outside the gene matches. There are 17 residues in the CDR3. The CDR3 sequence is CASTPRGLAGGSNEQFF. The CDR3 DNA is TGTGCCAGCACTCCGAGGGGACTAGCGGGGGGGTCCAATGAGCAGTTCTTC.

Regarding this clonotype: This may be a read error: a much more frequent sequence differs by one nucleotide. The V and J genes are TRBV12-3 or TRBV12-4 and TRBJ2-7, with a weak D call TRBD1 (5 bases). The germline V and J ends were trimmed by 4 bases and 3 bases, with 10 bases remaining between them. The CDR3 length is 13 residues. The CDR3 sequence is CASSSQGIYEQYF. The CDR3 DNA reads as TGTGCCAGCAGTTCTCAGGGAATCTACGAGCAGTACTTC.

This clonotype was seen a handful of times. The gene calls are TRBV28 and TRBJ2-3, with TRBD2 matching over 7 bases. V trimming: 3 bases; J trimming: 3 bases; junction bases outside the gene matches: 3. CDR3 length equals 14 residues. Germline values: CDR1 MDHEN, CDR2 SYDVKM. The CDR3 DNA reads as TGTGCCAGCAGTTTCCGGACTAGAACAGATACGCAGTATTTT. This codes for CASSFRTRTDTQYF.

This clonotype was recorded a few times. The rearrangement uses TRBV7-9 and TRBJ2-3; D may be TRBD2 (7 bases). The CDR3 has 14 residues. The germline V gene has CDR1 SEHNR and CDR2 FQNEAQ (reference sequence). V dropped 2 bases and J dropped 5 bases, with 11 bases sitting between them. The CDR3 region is CASSLQGGGDTQYF. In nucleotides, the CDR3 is TGTGCCAGCAGCTTACAGGGAGGGGGAGATACGCAGTATTTT.

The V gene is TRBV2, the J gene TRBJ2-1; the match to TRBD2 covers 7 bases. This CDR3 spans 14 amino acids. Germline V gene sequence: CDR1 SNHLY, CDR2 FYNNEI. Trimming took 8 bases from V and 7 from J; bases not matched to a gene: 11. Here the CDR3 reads CASLRGLQRNEQFF. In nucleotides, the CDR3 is TGTGCCAGCCTTCGGGGACTACAGAGGAATGAGCAGTTCTTC.

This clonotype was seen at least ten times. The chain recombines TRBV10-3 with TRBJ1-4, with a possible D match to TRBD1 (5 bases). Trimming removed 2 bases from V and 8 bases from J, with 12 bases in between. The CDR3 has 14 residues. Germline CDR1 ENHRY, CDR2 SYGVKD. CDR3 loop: CAISEPGRSEKLFF. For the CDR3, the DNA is TGTGCCATCAGTGAGCCGGGGCGATCGGAAAAACTGTTTTTT.

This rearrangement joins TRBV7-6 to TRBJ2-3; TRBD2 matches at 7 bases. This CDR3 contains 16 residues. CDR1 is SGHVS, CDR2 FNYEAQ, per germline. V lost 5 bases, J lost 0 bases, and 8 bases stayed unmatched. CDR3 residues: CASSPPGGSSTDTQYF. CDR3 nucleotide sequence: TGTGCCAGCAGCCCCCCGGGGGGTTCTAGCACAGATACGCAGTATTTT.

In DNA form, the CDR3 reads TGCGCCAGCAGCTTGGTAGACAGTCGCGGGCAGTTCTTC. It is translated as CASSLVDSRGQFF. The rearrangement links TRBV5-1 to TRBJ2-1; D perhaps matches TRBD1 (5 bases). Germline assignment: CDR1 SGHRS and CDR2 YFSETQ. This CDR3 has 13 amino acids. V lost 0 bases and J 12 bases, leaving 13 bases between the germline ends.

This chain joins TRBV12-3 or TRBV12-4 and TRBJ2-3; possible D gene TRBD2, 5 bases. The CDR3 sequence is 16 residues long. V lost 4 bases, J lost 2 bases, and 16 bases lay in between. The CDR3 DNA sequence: TGTGCCAGCAGTTCCCTGGGAAGCGGAATCACAGATACGCAGTATTTT. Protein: CASSSLGSGITDTQYF.

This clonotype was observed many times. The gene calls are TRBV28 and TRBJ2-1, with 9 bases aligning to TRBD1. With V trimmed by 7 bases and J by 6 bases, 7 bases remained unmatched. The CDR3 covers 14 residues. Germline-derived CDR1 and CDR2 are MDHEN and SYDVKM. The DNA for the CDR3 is TGTGCCAGCAAAGACCGGGACAGGGTCAATGAGCAGTTCTTC. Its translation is CASKDRDRVNEQFF.

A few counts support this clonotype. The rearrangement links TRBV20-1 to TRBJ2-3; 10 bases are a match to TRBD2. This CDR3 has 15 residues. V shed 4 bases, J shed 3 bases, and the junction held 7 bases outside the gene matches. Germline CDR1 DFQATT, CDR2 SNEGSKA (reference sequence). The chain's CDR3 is CSAISIAGGTDTQYF. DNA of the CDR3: TGCAGTGCTATATCTATAGCGGGGGGAACAGATACGCAGTATTTT.

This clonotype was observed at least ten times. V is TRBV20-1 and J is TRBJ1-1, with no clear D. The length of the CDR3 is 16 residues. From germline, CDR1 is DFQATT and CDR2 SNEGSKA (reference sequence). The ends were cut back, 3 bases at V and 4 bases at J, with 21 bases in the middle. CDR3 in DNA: TGCAGTGCTAGGGGTTCTCAATGGTACAGCCCCACTGAAGCTTTCTTT. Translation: CSARGSQWYSPTEAFF.

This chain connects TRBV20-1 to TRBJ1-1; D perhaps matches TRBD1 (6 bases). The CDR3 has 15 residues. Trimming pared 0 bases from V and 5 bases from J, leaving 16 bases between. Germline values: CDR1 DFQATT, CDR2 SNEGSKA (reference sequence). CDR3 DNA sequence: TGCAGTGCTAGAGACCCAGATAGGGGGGAGACTGAAGCTTTCTTT. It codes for CSARDPDRGETEAFF.

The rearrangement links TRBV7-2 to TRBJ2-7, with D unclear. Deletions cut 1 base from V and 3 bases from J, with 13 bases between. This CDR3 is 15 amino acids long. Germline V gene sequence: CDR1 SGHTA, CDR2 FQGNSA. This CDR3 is CASSLGPSPIYEQYF. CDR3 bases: TGTGCCAGCAGCTTAGGGCCTTCCCCCATCTACGAGCAGTACTTC.